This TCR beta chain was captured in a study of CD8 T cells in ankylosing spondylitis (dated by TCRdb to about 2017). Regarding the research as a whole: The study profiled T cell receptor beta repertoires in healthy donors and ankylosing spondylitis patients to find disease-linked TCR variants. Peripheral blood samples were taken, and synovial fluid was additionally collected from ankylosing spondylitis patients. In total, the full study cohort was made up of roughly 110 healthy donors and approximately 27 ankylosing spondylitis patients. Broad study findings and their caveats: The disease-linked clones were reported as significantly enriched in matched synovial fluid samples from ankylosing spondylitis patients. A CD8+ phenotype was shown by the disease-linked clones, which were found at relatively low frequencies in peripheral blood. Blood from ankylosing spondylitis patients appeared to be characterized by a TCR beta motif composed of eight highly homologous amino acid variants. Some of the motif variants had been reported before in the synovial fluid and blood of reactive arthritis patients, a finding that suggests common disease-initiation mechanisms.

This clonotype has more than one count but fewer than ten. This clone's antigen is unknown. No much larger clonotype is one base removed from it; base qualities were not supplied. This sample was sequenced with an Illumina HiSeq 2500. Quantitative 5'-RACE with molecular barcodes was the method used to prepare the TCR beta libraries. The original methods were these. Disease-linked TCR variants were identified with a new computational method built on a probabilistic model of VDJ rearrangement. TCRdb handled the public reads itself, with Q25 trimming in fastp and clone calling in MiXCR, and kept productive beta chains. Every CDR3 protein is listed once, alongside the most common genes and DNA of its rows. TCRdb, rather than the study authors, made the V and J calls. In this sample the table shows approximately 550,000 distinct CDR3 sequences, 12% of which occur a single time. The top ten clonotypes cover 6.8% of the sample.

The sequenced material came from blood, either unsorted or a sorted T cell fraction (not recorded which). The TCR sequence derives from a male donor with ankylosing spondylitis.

The CDR3 region has the sequence CASSSEGGNQPQHF. The nucleotide sequence reads as follows: TGTGCCAGCAGTTCCGAAGGGGGCAATCAGCCCCAGCATTTT. Rearrangement joined TRBV6-5 to TRBJ1-5; the D gene is perhaps TRBD1, from 5 matching bases. V loses 4 bases, J loses 2 bases, and the germline ends lie 9 bases apart. The CDR3 sequence holds 14 residues, the cysteine and phenylalanine included. Only the CDR3 region is kept as DNA, spanning 42 bases read in frame from base 1. CDR1 and CDR2 are drawn from the germline V gene: MNHEY, SVGAGI.